This TCR beta chain appears in the sequencing data of a study of neurological immune-mediated disorders (dated by TCRdb to 2018 to 2020). Study-wide context: The study compared peripheral blood TCR-beta repertoires of HTLV-I-associated myelopathy (HAM/TSP) patients, multiple sclerosis patients and healthy controls using UMI-based sequencing. Longitudinal samples, technical triplicates and paired sorted CD4+ and CD8+ T-cell subsets, alongside PBMC samples, were included among the roughly 98 TCR-beta libraries. Of the approximately 68 subjects in the cohort, around 14 were HAM/TSP patients, about 34 were multiple sclerosis patients, and some 20 were healthy controls. Findings and caveats that apply to the study as a whole: Expanded clones from different subjects shared no identical CDR3 amino acid sequences, which suggests that TCR-beta repertoires were private in all groups. TCR clonal expansion was greatest in HAM/TSP patients and smallest in MS patients, who ranked below even healthy controls.

V is pared back by 1 base and J by 2 bases, with 9 bases lying between the germline termini. The CDR3 holds 14 amino acids from the cysteine to the phenylalanine. Left in the record is the CDR3 DNA by itself, 42 bases read in frame from the first base. The germline V gene (reference sequence) specifies SEHNR as CDR1 and FQNEAQ as CDR2. For unsorted PBMC libraries, 2 million PBMCs were used after storage in RNAlater at -80 degrees C until RNA extraction. Peripheral blood was subjected to Ficoll-Hypaque density gradient centrifugation to isolate PBMCs, which were then cryopreserved in liquid nitrogen. cDNA synthesis used template-switch 5'RACE with a primer carrying a 10-nucleotide random unique molecular identifier tagging each TCR transcript. Every sequencing run yielded over 200 million TCR-beta sequences covering 15-18 subjects. The RNeasy kit was used to extract total RNA. The KAPA Real-time Library Amplification kit was used to amplify TCR-beta VDJ regions with primers for the TCR constant region and the 5'RACE anchor. Sample indexes and Illumina adaptors were added in a first PCR, after which library yield was increased in a second PCR. After Ampure bead purification, the roughly 650 bp TCR product was size-selected on a 2% E-gel SizeSelection system. Before pooling, libraries had their quality checked on a Bioanalyzer, their concentration measured with Qubit, and their quantity determined with the Kapa Library Quantification kit. Libraries were sequenced paired-end 2 x 150 bp on an Illumina HiSeq 2500. To increase sequence diversity, about 23-30% phiX was spiked into each library pool. As for the authors' bioinformatics: The quality-filtered reads were processed with the UMI-based MiGEC pipeline, whose error correction step removed more than 75% of the raw TCR sequences. IMGT germline references were used for alignment of VDJ genes, and clonotypes were defined by a unique CDR3 amino acid sequence together with V-J genes. Clonal expansion, Shannon diversity and CDR3 relatedness were evaluated with VDJtools (CalcPairwiseDistances, ClusterSamples), while phylogenetic trees were built in CLCbio workbench. Using coefficient-of-variation modelling across technical triplicates, the study counted a clone as expanded if it had at least 8 unique UMIs. TCRdb passed the public sequencing reads through fastp at Q25 and MiXCR, retaining productive beta sequences. All rows with the same CDR3 protein become a single entry with the most common DNA and genes. The V and J calls here are based on TCRdb, not the publication. The table for this sample lists tens of thousands of distinct CDR3 sequences; under 13% of them were counted only once. 21% of the sample rests with the top ten.

This clonotype was seen repeatedly, ten times or more. Its specific antigen is unknown. No qualities accompany the bases; no much larger clone lies one base away. Sequencing was performed on PBMCs. The TCR sequence derives from a woman aged 40 to 50 with HTLV-1-associated myelopathy (HAM/TSP). The sequence joins TRBV7-9 to TRBJ2-7, with the D gene uncertain. The bases are TGTGCCAGCAGCTTAGTGGGCAGGACCTACGAGCAGTACTTC. This sequence encodes CASSLVGRTYEQYF.